The 10 T cell receptor beta chains below were found in one sample sequenced in a study of T cell responses to AZD1222 COVID-19 vaccine. Sequenced by immunoSEQ multiplex PCR; TCRdb stores in-frame clones only, minus some. The sample holds about 140,000 clones; approximately 90% are singletons and the top ten take around 3.7%. The material sequenced was peripheral blood, taken on day 0 of AZD1222 vaccination. The receptors come from an adult in good health.

The rearrangement uses TRBV11-3 and TRBJ2-1; TRBD2 matches at 8 bases. This CDR3 comprises 15 residues. Germline V CDR1 and CDR2: SGHNT, YENEEA. With V trimmed by 4 bases and J by 2 bases, 4 bases remained unmatched. The CDR3 is CASSSRGVTYNEQFF. The CDR3 coding sequence is TGTGCCAGCAGCTCGCGGGGGGTTACCTACAATGAGCAGTTCTTC.

This sequence joins TRBV27 and TRBJ2-7, with D hard to call. Germline V lookup: CDR1 MNHEY, CDR2 SMNVEV (reference sequence). V lost 4 bases to trimming and J lost 6 bases, with 13 bases between them. This CDR3 comprises 13 residues. CDR3 sequence: CASSSQELVEQYF. The CDR3 DNA reads TGTGCCAGCAGTTCTCAGGAGTTGGTCGAGCAGTACTTC.

The chain links TRBV6-5 to TRBJ1-2; D may be TRBD1 (6 bases). The germline V and J ends were trimmed by 0 bases and 0 bases, with 11 bases remaining between them. CDR1 is MNHEY, CDR2 SVGAGI, per germline. This CDR3 comprises 16 residues. In DNA, the CDR3 is TGTGCCAGCAGTTACTCGATGTGGACAGCTAACTATGGCTACACCTTC. It yields the protein CASSYSMWTANYGYTF.

In DNA, the CDR3 is TGTGCCAGCTCCCTACTAGCGCATGAGCAGTTCTTC. Amino acid sequence: CASSLLAHEQFF. The chain combines TRBV18 with TRBJ2-1; 7 bases line up with TRBD2. V lost 6 bases to trimming and J lost 8 bases; unmatched junction nucleotides: 4. This CDR3 comprises 12 residues. Germline V CDR1 and CDR2: KGHSH, LQKENI.

The rearrangement links TRBV7-9 to TRBJ2-7; D is undetermined. V shed 5 bases and J shed 4 bases, with 9 bases lying between them. The CDR3 extends over 12 amino acids. Germline loops: CDR1 SEHNR, CDR2 FQNEAQ (reference sequence). For the CDR3, the DNA is TGTGCCAGCAGCGAGGATTTTTACGAGCAGTACTTC. Protein sequence: CASSEDFYEQYF.

The V call is TRBV20-1, the J call TRBJ2-3; 8 bases agree with TRBD1. V lost 3 bases and J lost 4; bases outside the gene matches: 12. This CDR3 has 16 amino acids. Looked up from germline, CDR1 is DFQATT and CDR2 is SNEGSKA (reference sequence). In DNA, the CDR3 is TGCAGTGCTAGTCTCCTAAGGACAGGGTTCGCAGATACGCAGTATTTT. This gives the protein CSASLLRTGFADTQYF.

This chain connects TRBV30 to TRBJ1-2, with 8 positions matching TRBD1. The CDR3 contains 15 residues. V was pared by 1 base and J by 4 bases, with 8 bases of the junction left unmatched. Per the germline V gene, CDR1 is GTSNPN and CDR2 is SVGIG (reference sequence). The CDR3 spells CAWSGETGASYGYTF. The CDR3 DNA reads TGTGCCTGGAGTGGCGAGACAGGGGCGAGCTATGGCTACACCTTC.

To note about this clone: Relative to the germline gene, one junction end is altered; a read error may explain this. The chain recombines TRBV30 with TRBJ1-4; 10 nucleotides line up with TRBD1. Germline lookup yields CDR1 GTSNPN and CDR2 SVGIG (reference sequence). The CDR3 is made up of 11 amino acids. CDR3 protein: CAWSPGTGVLF. CDR3 bases: TGTGCCTGGAGTCCCGGGACAGGGGTGCTTTTT.

On this clone: Other DNA sequences in the sample encode the same CDR3. The rearrangement uses TRBV20-1 and TRBJ1-2; no reliable D call. Germline values: CDR1 DFQATT, CDR2 SNEGSKA (reference sequence). This CDR3 contains 11 residues. The germline V and J ends were trimmed by 3 bases and 4 bases, with 6 bases remaining between them. For the CDR3, the DNA is TGCAGTGCTAGGTCAGCCTATGGCTACACCTTC. This encodes CSARSAYGYTF.

The gene calls are TRBV19 and TRBJ1-1, with 8 bases fitting TRBD1. V shed 5 bases, J shed 8 bases, and the junction held 7 bases outside the gene matches. The CDR3 totals 13 residues. Per the germline V gene, CDR1 is LNHDA and CDR2 is SQIVND (reference sequence). CDR3 loop: CASSSTGAREAFF. The CDR3 bases are TGTGCCAGTAGTTCGACAGGGGCTAGAGAAGCTTTCTTT.